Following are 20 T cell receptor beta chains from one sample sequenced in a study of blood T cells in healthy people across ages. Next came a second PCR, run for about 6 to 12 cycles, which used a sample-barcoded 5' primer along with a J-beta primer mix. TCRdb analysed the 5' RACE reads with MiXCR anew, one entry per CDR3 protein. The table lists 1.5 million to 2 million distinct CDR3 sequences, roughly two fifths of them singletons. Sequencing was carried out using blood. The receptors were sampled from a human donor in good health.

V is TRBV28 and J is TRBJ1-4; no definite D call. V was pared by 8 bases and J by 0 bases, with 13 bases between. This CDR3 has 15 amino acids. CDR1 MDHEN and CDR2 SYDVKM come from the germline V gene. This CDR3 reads CASGVPQATNEKLFF. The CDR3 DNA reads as TGTGCCAGCGGAGTCCCCCAGGCAACTAATGAAAAACTGTTTTTT. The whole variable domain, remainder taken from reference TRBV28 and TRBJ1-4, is DVKVTQSSRYLVKRTGEKVFLECVQDMDHENMFWYRQDPGLGLRLIYFSYDVKMKEKGDIPEGYSVSREKKERFSLILESASTNQTSMYLCASGVPQATNEKLFFGSGTQLSVL.

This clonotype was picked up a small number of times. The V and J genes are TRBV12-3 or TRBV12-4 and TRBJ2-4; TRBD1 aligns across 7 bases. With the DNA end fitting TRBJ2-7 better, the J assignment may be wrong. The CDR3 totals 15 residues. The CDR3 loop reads CASSPDRAATYEQYF. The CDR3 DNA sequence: TGTGCCAGCAGCCCAGACAGGGCCGCAACCTACGAGCAGTACTTC.

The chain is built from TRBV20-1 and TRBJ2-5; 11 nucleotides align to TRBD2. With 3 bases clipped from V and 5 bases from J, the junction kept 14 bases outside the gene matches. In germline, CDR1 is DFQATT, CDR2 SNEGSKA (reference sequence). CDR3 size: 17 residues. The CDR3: CSASEILPGLAVETQYF. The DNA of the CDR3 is TGCAGTGCTAGTGAAATTCTACCGGGACTAGCGGTGGAGACCCAGTACTTC.

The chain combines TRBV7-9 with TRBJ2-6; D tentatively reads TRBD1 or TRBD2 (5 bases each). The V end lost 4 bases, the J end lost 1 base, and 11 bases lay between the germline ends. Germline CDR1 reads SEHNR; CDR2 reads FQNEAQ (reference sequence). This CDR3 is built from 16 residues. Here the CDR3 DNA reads TGTGCCAGCAGCTCTTTCAGGGAGTCTGGGGCCAACGTCCTGACTTTC. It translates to CASSSFRESGANVLTF.

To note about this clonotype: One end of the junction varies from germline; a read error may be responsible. DNA of the CDR3: TGTGCCGGCAGAGAGAGTGGCACAGATACGCAGTATTTT. Its protein is CAGRESGTDTQYF. This chain joins TRBV27 and TRBJ2-3; D is unresolved. The CDR3 is made up of 13 amino acids. Germline V lookup: CDR1 MNHEY, CDR2 SMNVEV (reference sequence).

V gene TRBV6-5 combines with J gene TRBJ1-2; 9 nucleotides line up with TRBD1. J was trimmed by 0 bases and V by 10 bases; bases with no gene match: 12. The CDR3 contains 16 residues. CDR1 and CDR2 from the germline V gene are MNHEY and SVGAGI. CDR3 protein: CATALGTGHTNYGYTF. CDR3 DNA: TGTGCCACAGCGTTGGGGACAGGGCATACTAACTATGGCTACACCTTC.

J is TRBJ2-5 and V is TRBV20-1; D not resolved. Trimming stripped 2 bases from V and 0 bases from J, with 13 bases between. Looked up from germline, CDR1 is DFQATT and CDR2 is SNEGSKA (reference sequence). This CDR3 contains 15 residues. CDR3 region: CSARIGNPYQETQYF. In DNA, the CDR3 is TGCAGTGCTAGAATTGGCAACCCGTACCAAGAGACCCAGTACTTC.

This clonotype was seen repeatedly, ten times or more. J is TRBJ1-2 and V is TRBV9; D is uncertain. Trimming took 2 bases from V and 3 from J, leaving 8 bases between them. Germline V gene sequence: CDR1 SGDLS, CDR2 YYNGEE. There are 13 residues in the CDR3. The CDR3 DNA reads TGTGCCAGCAGCGTGGGCAGCTACTATGGCTACACCTTC. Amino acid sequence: CASSVGSYYGYTF.

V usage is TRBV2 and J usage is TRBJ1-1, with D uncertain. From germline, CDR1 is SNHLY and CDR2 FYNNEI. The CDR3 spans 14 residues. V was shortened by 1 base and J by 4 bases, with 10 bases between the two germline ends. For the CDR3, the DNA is TGTGCCAGCAGTGAAGGCAGAGCACTCACTGAAGCTTTCTTT. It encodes CASSEGRALTEAFF.

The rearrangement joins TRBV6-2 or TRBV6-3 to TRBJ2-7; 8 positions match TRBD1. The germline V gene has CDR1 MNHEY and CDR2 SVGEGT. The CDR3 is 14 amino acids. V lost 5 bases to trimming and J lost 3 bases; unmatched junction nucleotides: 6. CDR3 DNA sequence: TGTGCCAGCAGTGACACAGGGGGAGGCTACGAGCAGTACTTC. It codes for CASSDTGGGYEQYF.

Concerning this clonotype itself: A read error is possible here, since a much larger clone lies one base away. This CDR3 reads CTISESGGVNEQFF. In DNA form, the CDR3 reads TGTACCATCAGTGAGTCCGGAGGGGTCAATGAGCAGTTCTTC. The chain recombines TRBV10-3 with TRBJ2-1; a weak D match, TRBD2 (6 bases). This CDR3 is built from 14 residues. Germline lookup yields CDR1 ENHRY and CDR2 SYGVKD.

CDR3 region: CASSLNTNMGPGHPGANVLTF. CDR3 nucleotide sequence: TGTGCCAGCAGCTTGAACACAAATATGGGACCGGGGCATCCTGGGGCCAACGTCCTGACTTTC. The chain uses TRBV3-1 and TRBJ2-6; either TRBD1 or TRBD2 may fit D (5 bases each). The V end was cut by 5 bases, the J end by 2 bases, with 28 bases between. In germline, CDR1 is LGHDT, CDR2 YNNKEL (reference sequence). There are 21 residues in the CDR3.

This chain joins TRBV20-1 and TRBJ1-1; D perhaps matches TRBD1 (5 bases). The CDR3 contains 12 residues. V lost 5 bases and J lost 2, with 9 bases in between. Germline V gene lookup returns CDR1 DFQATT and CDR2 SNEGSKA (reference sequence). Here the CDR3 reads CSAGHSNTEAFF. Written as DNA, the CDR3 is TGCAGTGCTGGACACTCCAACACTGAAGCTTTCTTT.

The CDR3 DNA reads TGTGCCAGCAGCCCAAGTACCCTGCCAGATACGCAGTATTTT. Its protein product is CASSPSTLPDTQYF. The V gene is TRBV11-3, the J gene TRBJ2-3; D not certain. Trimming stripped 5 bases from V and 4 bases from J, with 13 bases between. There are 14 residues in the CDR3. The germline gives CDR1 SGHNT, CDR2 YENEEA.

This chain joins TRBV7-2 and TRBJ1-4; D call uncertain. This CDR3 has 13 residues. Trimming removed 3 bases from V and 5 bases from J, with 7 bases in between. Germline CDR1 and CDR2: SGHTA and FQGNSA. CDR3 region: CASSLKGNEKLFF. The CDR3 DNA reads TGTGCCAGCAGCTTGAAGGGAAATGAAAAACTGTTTTTT.

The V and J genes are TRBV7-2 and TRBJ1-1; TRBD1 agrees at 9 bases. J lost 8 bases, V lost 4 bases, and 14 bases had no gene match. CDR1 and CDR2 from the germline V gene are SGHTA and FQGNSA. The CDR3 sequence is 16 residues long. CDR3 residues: CASSSFTTGQGAEAFF. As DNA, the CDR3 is TGTGCCAGCAGCTCGTTTACTACGGGACAGGGTGCCGAAGCTTTCTTT.

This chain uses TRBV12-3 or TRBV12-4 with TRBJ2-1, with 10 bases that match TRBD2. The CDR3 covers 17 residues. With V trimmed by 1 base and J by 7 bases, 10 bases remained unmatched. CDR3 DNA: TGTGCCAGCAGTTTAGGCAGCGGGGGGGCTGGGCGAAATGAGCAGTTCTTC. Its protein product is CASSLGSGGAGRNEQFF.

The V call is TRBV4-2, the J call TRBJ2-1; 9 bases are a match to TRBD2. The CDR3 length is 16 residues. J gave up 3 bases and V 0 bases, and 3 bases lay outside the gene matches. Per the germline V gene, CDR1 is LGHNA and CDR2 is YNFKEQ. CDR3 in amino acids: CASSQEWRGGYNEQFF. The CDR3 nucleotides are TGTGCCAGCAGCCAAGAATGGCGGGGGGGCTACAATGAGCAGTTCTTC.

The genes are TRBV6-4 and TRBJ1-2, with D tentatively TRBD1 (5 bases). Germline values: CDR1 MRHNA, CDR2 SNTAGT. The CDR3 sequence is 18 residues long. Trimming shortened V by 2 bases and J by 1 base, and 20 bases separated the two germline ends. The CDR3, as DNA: TGTGCCAGCAGTGACACCTCGAATGGGGGGTCCTATAACTATGGCTACACCTTC. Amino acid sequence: CASSDTSNGGSYNYGYTF.

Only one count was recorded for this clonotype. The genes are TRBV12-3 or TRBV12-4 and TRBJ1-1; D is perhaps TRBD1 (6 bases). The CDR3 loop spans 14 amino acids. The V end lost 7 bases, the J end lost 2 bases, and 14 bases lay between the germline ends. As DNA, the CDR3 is TGTGCCAGCATCAAAACAGGGACCAACACTGAAGCTTTCTTT. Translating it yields CASIKTGTNTEAFF.